The next 25 T cell receptor beta chains were all read from a single sample in a study of blood T cells in healthy people across ages. The authors ran a second PCR of 7 to 11 cycles using a sample-barcoded 5' primer and a J-beta primer mix. TCRdb re-called the 5' RACE reads through MiXCR, storing one row per CDR3 protein. Here the sample spans 1.5 million to 2 million distinct CDR3 sequences, roughly 50% being singletons. Sequences were obtained from blood. These TCRs come from a woman aged 35 to 49 in good health.

V is TRBV7-2 and J is TRBJ2-1; 14 positions agree with TRBD2. The CDR3 length is 19 residues. J was trimmed by 0 bases and V by 2 bases; bases with no gene match: 6. Looked up from germline, CDR1 is SGHTA and CDR2 is FQGNSA. The CDR3 is CASSLLGTSGGNSYNEQFF. Written as DNA, the CDR3 is TGTGCCAGCAGCTTATTAGGGACTAGCGGGGGCAACTCCTACAATGAGCAGTTCTTC. The full variable domain, its missing parts supplied by reference TRBV7-2 and TRBJ2-1, is GAGVSQSPSNKVTEKGKDVELRCDPISGHTALYWYRQSLGQGLEFLIYFQGNSAPDKSGLPSDRFSAERTGGSVSTLTIQRTQQEDSAVYLCASSLLGTSGGNSYNEQFFGPGTRLTVL.

This clonotype has a handful of counts. The V gene is TRBV5-1, the J gene TRBJ2-6, with TRBD1 identical over 11 bases. The V segment lost 3 bases and the J segment 0 bases; nucleotides outside the gene matches: 2. The CDR3 is 17 amino acids. Germline V gene lookup returns CDR1 SGHRS and CDR2 YFSETQ. The CDR3 spells CASSWDRGFSGANVLTF. The CDR3 DNA reads as TGCGCCAGCAGCTGGGACAGGGGGTTCTCTGGGGCCAACGTCCTGACTTTC.

This clonotype was seen a single time. V usage is TRBV12-5 and J usage is TRBJ2-3, with D perhaps matching TRBD2 (6 bases). V was clipped by 6 bases and J by 7 bases, with 17 bases between them. CDR1 is LGHNT and CDR2 is FRNRAP in the germline V gene. This CDR3 is built from 14 residues. The chain's CDR3 is CASGGGTGTNTQYF. The CDR3 nucleotides read TGTGCTAGTGGGGGGGGAACGGGGACGAATACGCAGTATTTT.

This clonotype appeared a few times. V and J are TRBV7-2 and TRBJ2-5, with no clear D. With 4 bases removed from V and 4 bases from J, the gap between germline ends came to 16 bases. This CDR3 comprises 15 residues. Germline-derived CDR1 and CDR2 are SGHTA and FQGNSA. The CDR3, as DNA: TGTGCCAGCAGCTCCCCCTGGCAGCCGAGAGAGACCCAGTACTTC. Translation gives CASSSPWQPRETQYF.

V gene TRBV3-1 combines with J gene TRBJ2-1; TRBD1 or TRBD2 may be the D gene (5 bases each). Trimming stripped 0 bases from V and 9 bases from J, with 15 bases between. The germline V gene has CDR1 LGHDT and CDR2 YNNKEL (reference sequence). This CDR3 has 15 amino acids. The CDR3 sequence is CASSQDGASWGEQFF. The CDR3 region has the DNA TGTGCCAGCAGCCAAGACGGGGCTAGTTGGGGTGAGCAGTTCTTC.

This clonotype came up a few times. The V and J genes are TRBV12-3 or TRBV12-4 and TRBJ2-1; 7 bases are shared with TRBD1. The CDR3 has 14 residues. V trimming: 5 bases; J trimming: 10 bases; junction bases outside the gene matches: 11. The CDR3 loop reads CASSGSTGEREQFF. CDR3 sequence (DNA): TGTGCCAGCAGTGGTTCCACAGGGGAACGAGAGCAGTTCTTC.

This sequence joins TRBV6-5 and TRBJ1-1, with a tentative D call TRBD1 (5 bases). The V end was cut by 11 bases, the J end by 6 bases, with 19 bases between. Germline V gene data show CDR1 as MNHEY and CDR2 as SVGAGI. The CDR3 totals 13 residues. The CDR3 region has the DNA TGTGCCGTGCTAGGGGCGGGGCCCGCTGAAGCTTTCTTT. This gives the protein CAVLGAGPAEAFF.

The J gene is TRBJ1-1, the V gene TRBV29-1; D is undetermined. Germline CDR1 is SQVTM and CDR2 is ANQGSEA. The CDR3 totals 10 residues. V was trimmed by 2 bases and J by 8 bases, leaving 6 bases between them. CDR3 in DNA: TGCAGCGTTGAACTGGGGGAAGCTTTCTTT. Amino acid sequence: CSVELGEAFF.

V gene TRBV28 combines with J gene TRBJ2-3; 9 bases agree with TRBD2. The J segment lost 1 base and the V segment lost 2 bases, leaving 10 bases of the junction unmatched. The CDR3 runs 18 residues. Per the germline V gene, CDR1 is MDHEN and CDR2 is SYDVKM. The CDR3 loop reads CASSLGLAGTLGTDTQYF. The CDR3 nucleotides are TGTGCCAGCAGTTTAGGGCTAGCGGGGACCCTTGGCACAGATACGCAGTATTTT.

V is TRBV19 and J is TRBJ2-7; D is perhaps TRBD1 (6 bases). Trimming left V 5 bases short and J 2 bases short, with 16 bases between. The length of the CDR3 is 15 residues. The germline V gene has CDR1 LNHDA and CDR2 SQIVND (reference sequence). This chain's CDR3 is CASSATLGQTYEQYF. CDR3 nucleotides: TGTGCCAGTAGTGCTACCCTCGGACAGACCTACGAGCAGTACTTC.

This clonotype has a handful of counts. The rearrangement links TRBV24-1 to TRBJ2-1; tentatively, D is TRBD1 (6 bases). CDR1 is KGHDR, CDR2 SFDVKD, per germline. Trimming removed 7 bases from V and 5 bases from J, with 14 bases in between. The CDR3 runs 14 residues. CDR3 sequence: CATRGDRRHNEQFF. DNA of the CDR3: TGTGCCACCAGGGGAGACAGGCGACACAATGAGCAGTTCTTC.

The V and J genes are TRBV7-8 and TRBJ1-2; 7 nucleotides align to TRBD1. Trimming at V came to 5 bases and at J to 0 bases, leaving 15 bases not matched to a gene. Per germline, CDR1 SGHVS and CDR2 FQNEAQ. The CDR3 is made up of 18 amino acids. For the CDR3, the DNA is TGTGCCAGCAGCGCCCGGTTTCGGGACAGAAAGGCTAACTATGGCTACACCTTC. Translated, it gives CASSARFRDRKANYGYTF.

The CDR3 sequence is CASSFSSGAHEQYF. Here the CDR3 DNA reads TGTGCCAGCAGCTTTAGCAGCGGGGCCCACGAGCAGTACTTC. The chain is built from TRBV7-2 and TRBJ2-5; 7 nucleotides match TRBD2. The closer fit of TRBJ2-7 to the DNA end suggests the J call may be wrong. The CDR3 sequence is 14 residues long. Germline assignment: CDR1 SGHTA and CDR2 FQGNSA.

This clonotype was detected a few times. This chain connects TRBV29-1 to TRBJ2-3; 10 bases are shared with TRBD1. Germline values: CDR1 SQVTM, CDR2 ANQGSEA. V trimming: 8 bases; J trimming: 4 bases; junction bases outside the gene matches: 9. The CDR3 sequence is 14 residues long. CDR3: CSSRTGGVADTQYF. The CDR3 nucleotides are TGCAGCTCACGGACAGGGGGTGTTGCAGATACGCAGTATTTT.

The chain uses TRBV5-4 and TRBJ2-7, with D perhaps given as TRBD1 or TRBD2 (5 bases each). TRBJ2-5 matches the DNA end more closely, so the J call is doubtful. The CDR3 is 14 residues long. CDR1 is SGHNT and CDR2 is YYREEE in the germline V gene (reference sequence). CDR3 nucleotides: TGTGCCACCAAAAAAATGACAGAGGGAGAGACCCAGTACTTC. Its protein is CATKKMTEGETQYF.

This rearrangement joins TRBV20-1 to TRBJ2-7, with 7 positions matching TRBD1. The CDR3 contains 16 residues. Germline-derived CDR1 and CDR2 are DFQATT and SNEGSKA (reference sequence). The CDR3 bases are TGCACCGTCCCAGAAGAGGGGGCCTCAAAACAATACGAGCAGTACTTC. This encodes CTVPEEGASKQYEQYF.

The chain uses TRBV25-1 and TRBJ1-2; D not resolved. V dropped 0 bases and J dropped 3 bases, with 14 bases sitting between them. The CDR3 is 16 amino acids. Germline V lookup: CDR1 MGHDK, CDR2 SYGVNS. This chain's CDR3 is CASSEYSRSGHYGYTF. The CDR3 DNA reads TGTGCCAGCAGTGAATATTCCCGCTCCGGGCACTATGGCTACACCTTC.

This chain joins TRBV7-2 and TRBJ2-5, with D perhaps being TRBD1 or TRBD2 (7 bases each). V lost 0 bases, J lost 9 bases, and 20 bases lay in between. The germline CDR1 and CDR2 sequences are SGHTA and FQGNSA. The CDR3 has 16 amino acids. The chain's CDR3 is CASSLALGGGQRAQYF. The DNA for the CDR3 is TGTGCCAGCAGCTTAGCGCTGGGAGGGGGCCAAAGGGCCCAGTACTTC.

This clonotype was seen only a few times. This chain links TRBV9 with TRBJ2-6; 10 positions agree with TRBD1. The trim removed 0 bases at V and 4 bases at J, leaving 7 bases unmatched. This CDR3 is built from 18 residues. The germline V gene has CDR1 SGDLS and CDR2 YYNGEE. The CDR3: CASSVDRDRGSGANVLTF. The CDR3, as DNA: TGTGCCAGCAGCGTAGATCGGGACAGGGGTTCAGGGGCCAACGTCCTGACTTTC.

A few counts support this clonotype. The chain links TRBV2 to TRBJ2-3; D remains ambiguous. With 4 bases removed from V and 1 base from J, the gap between germline ends came to 9 bases. The V gene's germline CDR1 is SNHLY and CDR2 FYNNEI. This CDR3 contains 14 residues. The DNA for the CDR3 is TGTGCCAGCAGTGTGTGGGGTCGCACAGATACGCAGTATTTT. Encoded protein: CASSVWGRTDTQYF. Together with reference TRBV2 and TRBJ2-3, the CDR3 gives the full variable domain: EPEVTQTPSHQVTQMGQEVILRCVPISNHLYFYWYRQILGQKVEFLVSFYNNEISEKSEIFDDQFSVERPDGSNFTLKIRSTKLEDSAMYFCASSVWGRTDTQYFGPGTRLTVL.

V is TRBV6-5 and J is TRBJ1-1; TRBD1 aligns across 7 bases. Germline lookup yields CDR1 MNHEY and CDR2 SVGAGI. This CDR3 region has 15 residues. The V and J ends lost 6 bases and 0 bases, in that order; junction bases with no gene match: 7. CDR3 in DNA: TGTGCCAGCAGCCGACAGACAGGGATGAACACTGAAGCTTTCTTT. This encodes CASSRQTGMNTEAFF.

J is TRBJ2-4 and V is TRBV7-8; 10 nucleotides match TRBD1. With V trimmed by 5 bases and J by 0 bases, 7 bases remained unmatched. This CDR3 has 17 residues. The V gene's germline CDR1 is SGHVS and CDR2 FQNEAQ. CDR3 sequence reads: CASSRGQGTLAKNIQYF. The CDR3, as DNA: TGTGCCAGCAGCCGGGGACAGGGGACTCTAGCCAAAAACATTCAGTACTTC.

This chain connects TRBV6-2 or TRBV6-3 to TRBJ2-3, with 11 bases identical to TRBD2. With V trimmed by 8 bases and J by 7 bases, 5 bases remained unmatched. CDR1 and CDR2 from the germline V gene are MNHEY and SVGEGT. There are 13 residues in the CDR3. CDR3 region: CASRLAGRYTQYF. CDR3 nucleotides: TGTGCCAGCCGACTAGCGGGGAGATATACGCAGTATTTT.

The chain joins TRBV24-1 to TRBJ2-3, with 8 bases lining up with TRBD1. With 1 base clipped from V and 12 bases from J, the junction kept 5 bases outside the gene matches. CDR1 and CDR2 from the germline V gene are KGHDR and SFDVKD. CDR3 length: 13 residues. CDR3 sequence (DNA): TGTGCCACCAGTGATTTTGCCCAGGGGGCCCAGTATTTT. This gives the protein CATSDFAQGAQYF.

The chain joins TRBV7-2 to TRBJ2-3; 7 bases match TRBD2. Trimming at V came to 5 bases and at J to 4 bases, leaving 12 bases not matched to a gene. This CDR3 has 16 amino acids. Per the germline V gene, CDR1 is SGHTA and CDR2 is FQGNSA. The CDR3 loop reads CASSRQSGEAADTQYF. The CDR3 DNA sequence: TGTGCCAGCAGCCGGCAGAGCGGGGAGGCGGCAGATACGCAGTATTTT.